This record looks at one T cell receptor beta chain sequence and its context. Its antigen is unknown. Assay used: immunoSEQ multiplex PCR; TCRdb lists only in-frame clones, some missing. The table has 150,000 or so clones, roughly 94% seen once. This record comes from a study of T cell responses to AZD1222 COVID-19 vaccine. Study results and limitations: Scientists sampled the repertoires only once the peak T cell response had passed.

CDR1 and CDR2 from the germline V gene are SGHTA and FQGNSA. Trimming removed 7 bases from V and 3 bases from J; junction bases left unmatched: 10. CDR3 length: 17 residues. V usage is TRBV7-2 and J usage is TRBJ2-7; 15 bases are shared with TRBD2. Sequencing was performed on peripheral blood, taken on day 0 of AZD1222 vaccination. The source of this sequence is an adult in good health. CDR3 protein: CASTYGPGLAGGYEQYF. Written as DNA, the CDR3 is TGTGCCAGCACCTACGGACCGGGACTAGCGGGGGGCTACGAGCAGTACTTC. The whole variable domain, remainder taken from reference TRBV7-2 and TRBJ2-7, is GAGVSQSPSNKVTEKGKDVELRCDPISGHTALYWYRQSLGQGLEFLIYFQGNSAPDKSGLPSDRFSAERTGGSVSTLTIQRTQQEDSAVYLCASTYGPGLAGGYEQYFGPGTRLTVT.